The 8 T cell receptor beta chains below all came from one sample that was sequenced in a study of control samples from healthy donors and cancer patients. Assay used: immunoSEQ multiplex PCR; TCRdb lists only in-frame clones, some missing. This sample has roughly 100,000 clones, with around nine tenths found just once. The source material was blood. Receptors originate from a man under 40 in good health.

This clone was seen just once. The chain employs TRBV29-1 and TRBJ2-6; unclear D gene. V lost 3 bases, J lost 0 bases, and 6 bases lay in between. The CDR3 is 14 amino acids. Germline loops: CDR1 SQVTM, CDR2 ANQGSEA. CDR3 bases: TGCAGCGTTGAGGATGCCTCTGGGGCCAACGTCCTGACTTTC. This gives the protein CSVEDASGANVLTF.

The chain has TRBV6-2 or TRBV6-3 and TRBJ1-5, with TRBD1 identical over 8 bases. The CDR3 runs to 17 residues. V was clipped by 2 bases and J by 2 bases; unmatched bases: 8. Germline CDR1 MNHEY, CDR2 SVGEGT. The CDR3 sequence: CASSYDPGGFGNQPQHF. CDR3 DNA sequence: TGTGCCAGCAGTTACGACCCAGGGGGCTTTGGCAATCAGCCCCAGCATTTT.

V and J are TRBV19 and TRBJ2-3, with TRBD2 identical over 11 bases. This CDR3 region has 16 residues. The V and J ends lost 3 bases and 4 bases, in that order; junction bases with no gene match: 6. Germline CDR1 reads LNHDA; CDR2 reads SQIVND (reference sequence). Written as DNA, the CDR3 is TGTGCCAGTAGTATGGGACTAGCGGAGAAGGCAGATACGCAGTATTTT. Protein product: CASSMGLAEKADTQYF.

The chain joins TRBV6-5 to TRBJ2-7; TRBD1 is a possible D gene (5 bases). The CDR3 consists of 12 residues. V lost 6 bases and J 5 bases, leaving 11 bases between the germline ends. The germline V gene has CDR1 MNHEY and CDR2 SVGAGI. CDR3 nucleotides: TGTGCCAGCAGCCAAGGGGCGAACGAGCAGTACTTC. Its protein product is CASSQGANEQYF.

This chain uses TRBV6-5 with TRBJ1-1; D is uncertain. CDR3 size: 15 residues. The V end lost 7 bases, the J end lost 2 bases, and 17 bases lay between the germline ends. Germline V lookup: CDR1 MNHEY, CDR2 SVGAGI. The CDR3 DNA reads TGTGCCAGCAAGGGTTTTCGAGGCTCAAACACTGAAGCTTTCTTT. It yields the protein CASKGFRGSNTEAFF.

The chain recombines TRBV3-1 (or the pseudogene TRBV3-2) with TRBJ1-5, with TRBD1 as a possible D gene (5 bases). The CDR3 totals 14 residues. Deletions cut 0 bases from V and 10 bases from J, with 13 bases between. Looked up from germline, CDR1 is LGHDT and CDR2 is YNNKEL (reference sequence). The CDR3: CASSQDRGYGPQHF. DNA for the CDR3: TGTGCCAGCAGCCAAGATCGGGGGTATGGTCCCCAGCATTTT.

The rearrangement uses TRBV7-9 and TRBJ2-3; 9 bases agree with TRBD1. With 1 base clipped from V and 6 bases from J, the junction kept 11 bases outside the gene matches. This CDR3 has 17 residues. The germline V gene has CDR1 SEHNR and CDR2 FQNEAQ (reference sequence). CDR3 bases: TGTGCCAGCAGCTTAGTAGCGACAGGGGGAAAGGGGGATACGCAGTATTTT. Translating gives CASSLVATGGKGDTQYF.

The chain combines TRBV9 with TRBJ2-7, with 10 bases fitting TRBD2. The CDR3 runs to 16 residues. In germline, CDR1 is SGDLS, CDR2 YYNGEE. V dropped 3 bases and J dropped 5; count of bases not matched to a gene: 11. CDR3 coding DNA: TGTGCCAGCAGCGGACTACCTAGCGGGAGTTTCAACGAGCAGTACTTC. It encodes CASSGLPSGSFNEQYF.